The 19 T cell receptor beta chains given below trace back to one sample, sequenced in a study of cytomegalovirus exposure and HLA in healthy donors. The PCR employed 60 Vbeta primers together with 13 Jbeta primers. Some clones are missing from TCRdb's copy, which holds only in-frame ones; the method was immunoSEQ multiplex PCR. The profile shows some 99,000 clones, less than 70% of them singletons. Source material: PBMCs. Receptors were obtained from a woman aged 70 to 79 in good health and CMV-seropositive.

Turning to this clone: One end of the junction fails to match germline, which may point to a read error. Other DNA sequences in this specimen translate into the identical CDR3. This chain connects TRBV5-4 to TRBJ1-1; D is unresolved. The CDR3 spans 15 residues. Germline V CDR1 and CDR2: SGHNT, YYREEE (reference sequence). The CDR3 sequence is CASSLVGRVNTEAFF. The CDR3 DNA reads TGTGCCAGCAGCTTGGTCGGCCGGGTGAACACTGAGGCTTTCTTT.

The gene calls are TRBV7-2 and TRBJ1-3, with 10 bases lining up with TRBD1. Germline-derived CDR1 and CDR2 are SGHTA and FQGNSA. The junction had 8 bases not matched to a gene; V was cut back by 2 bases and J by 4 bases. CDR3 length equals 17 residues. CDR3 coding DNA: TGTGCCAGCAGCTTACTTCCGGGACAGGGGATGGGAAACACCATATATTTT. It is translated as CASSLLPGQGMGNTIYF. The entire variable domain, with the rest obtained from reference TRBV7-2 and TRBJ1-3, is as follows: GAGVSQSPSNKVTEKGKDVELRCDPISGHTALYWYRQSLGQGLEFLIYFQGNSAPDKSGLPSDRFSAERTGGSVSTLTIQRTQQEDSAVYLCASSLLPGQGMGNTIYFGEGSWLTVV.

This chain uses TRBV11-3 with TRBJ2-7; tentative D call: TRBD1 (6 bases). V shed 4 bases and J shed 0 bases, with 13 bases lying between them. CDR3 length: 15 amino acids. Germline CDR1 and CDR2: SGHNT and YENEEA. The CDR3 loop reads CASSSTTGSSYEQYF. The CDR3 nucleotides read TGTGCCAGCAGCTCAACGACAGGCAGCTCCTACGAGCAGTACTTC.

The rearrangement links TRBV27 to TRBJ1-2; TRBD1 is a possible D gene (6 bases). The CDR3 runs to 16 residues. CDR1 and CDR2 (germline): MNHEY, SMNVEV (reference sequence). V was cut by 3 bases and J by 1 base, with 15 bases left in between. CDR3 sequence: CASSLSPTGLNYGYTF. CDR3 DNA: TGTGCCAGCAGTTTGTCACCGACAGGCCTTAACTATGGCTACACCTTC.

The V call is TRBV5-6, the J call TRBJ1-6; 10 positions agree with TRBD1. Germline V gene lookup returns CDR1 SGHDT and CDR2 YYEEEE. V was pared by 1 base and J by 7 bases, with 2 bases of the junction left unmatched. The CDR3 runs to 15 residues. The CDR3 spells CASSLLGQGNSPLHF. In DNA, the CDR3 is TGTGCCAGCAGCTTGTTGGGACAGGGGAATTCACCCCTCCACTTT.

The V gene is TRBV5-1, the J gene TRBJ2-3, with D maybe TRBD2 (5 bases). CDR3 length: 17 residues. The V and J ends lost 4 bases and 6 bases respectively, with 24 bases between them. Germline V gives CDR1 SGHRS, CDR2 YFSETQ. The CDR3 sequence is CASSPEMGAGVRDTQYF. CDR3 nucleotide sequence: TGCGCCAGCAGCCCTGAAATGGGCGCCGGGGTTAGGGATACGCAGTATTTT. Complete variable domain (other parts from reference TRBV5-1 and TRBJ2-3): KAGVTQTPRYLIKTRGQQVTLSCSPISGHRSVSWYQQTPGQGLQFLFEYFSETQRNKGNFPGRFSGRQFSNSRSEMNVSTLELGDSALYLCASSPEMGAGVRDTQYFGPGTRLTVL.

This clone was detected a few times. The rearrangement links TRBV4-1 to TRBJ1-1; D is unresolved. The CDR3 has 13 residues. Between the trimmed V and J ends, which lost 2 bases and 4 bases, there was a span of 8 bases. From germline, CDR1 is MGHRA and CDR2 YSYEKL. CDR3 loop: CASSQQEGTEAFF. CDR3 nucleotides: TGCGCCAGCAGCCAACAAGAGGGCACTGAAGCTTTCTTT.

This clone was detected a few times. The chain joins TRBV6-5 to TRBJ2-1; 13 nucleotides agree with TRBD2. Losses at the gene ends were 5 bases for V and 6 bases for J; bases not matched to a gene: 4. The CDR3 length is 15 residues. Looked up from germline, CDR1 is MNHEY and CDR2 is SVGAGI. The CDR3 nucleotides read TGTGCCAGCAGTGTCGGACTAGCGGGGGTCAATGAGCAGTTCTTC. As protein: CASSVGLAGVNEQFF.

This chain connects TRBV19 to TRBJ1-5; tentatively, D is TRBD1 (5 bases). Per germline, CDR1 LNHDA and CDR2 SQIVND (reference sequence). The V end was cut by 3 bases, the J end by 5 bases, with 14 bases between. The CDR3 loop spans 15 amino acids. This chain's CDR3 is CASSMGTGFDQPQHF. CDR3 sequence (DNA): TGTGCCAGTAGTATGGGCACAGGTTTTGATCAGCCCCAGCATTTT.

This sequence joins TRBV18 and TRBJ1-5; D is perhaps TRBD1 (5 bases). The CDR3 extends over 13 amino acids. Germline V gene sequence: CDR1 KGHSH, CDR2 LQKENI. Trimming shortened V by 6 bases and J by 9 bases, and 15 bases separated the two germline ends. This CDR3 is CASSQSAGRPQHF. DNA for the CDR3: TGTGCCAGCTCCCAAAGCGCGGGGCGGCCCCAGCATTTT.

This rearrangement joins TRBV27 to TRBJ1-2; the D gene is possibly TRBD1 (6 bases). The CDR3 sequence is 15 residues long. V was cut by 5 bases and J by 2 bases, with 15 bases left in between. Germline V CDR1 and CDR2: MNHEY, SMNVEV (reference sequence). The CDR3 nucleotides are TGTGCCAGCAGTCCCCAACAGGGCTGGAACTATGGCTACACCTTC. Translation: CASSPQQGWNYGYTF.

This clone was counted a few times. V gene TRBV4-1 combines with J gene TRBJ2-7; TRBD2 aligns across 10 bases. V shed 4 bases and J 2 bases; nucleotides not matched to a gene: 5. The CDR3 loop spans 15 amino acids. The germline V gene has CDR1 MGHRA and CDR2 YSYEKL. The CDR3 spells CASSPASGGPYEQYF. The CDR3 DNA follows: TGCGCCAGCAGCCCTGCTAGCGGGGGCCCCTACGAGCAGTACTTC.

The CDR3 loop reads CASSVGVGRFEEKLFF. CDR3 in DNA: TGTGCCAGCAGCGTAGGAGTAGGGAGGTTTGAGGAAAAACTGTTTTTT. The rearrangement joins TRBV9 to TRBJ1-4, with D unclear. Per germline, CDR1 SGDLS and CDR2 YYNGEE. V dropped 0 bases and J dropped 8 bases, with 17 bases sitting between them. This CDR3 region has 16 residues.

V usage is TRBV5-1 and J usage is TRBJ2-3; a weak D match, TRBD2 (5 bases). The germline V gene has CDR1 SGHRS and CDR2 YFSETQ. The CDR3 loop spans 14 amino acids. The V end was cut by 6 bases, the J end by 0 bases, with 11 bases between. CDR3 sequence (DNA): TGCGCCAGCACCTGGGAGACTAGCACAGATACGCAGTATTTT. It codes for CASTWETSTDTQYF.

This clone was observed a handful of times. The chain couples TRBV29-1 to TRBJ2-6, with TRBD1 matching 11 bases. The V gene's germline CDR1 is SQVTM and CDR2 ANQGSEA. This CDR3 is 18 amino acids long. V lost 6 bases, J lost 0 bases, and 10 bases stayed unmatched. This chain's CDR3 is CSVLWADRGLSGANVLTF. The CDR3 DNA reads TGCAGCGTGCTATGGGCGGACAGGGGGCTCTCTGGGGCCAACGTCCTGACTTTC.

The gene calls are TRBV7-2 and TRBJ2-1, with 7 nucleotides matching TRBD2. This CDR3 contains 15 residues. CDR1 is SGHTA, CDR2 FQGNSA, per germline. Losses at the gene ends were 5 bases for V and 2 bases for J; bases not matched to a gene: 6. In nucleotides, the CDR3 is TGTGCCAGCAGCCTAAGCGGGGCAACCTACAATGAGCAGTTCTTC. Residues: CASSLSGATYNEQFF.

This clone has only a few counts. The chain carries TRBV6-1 and TRBJ1-2; 7 bases align to TRBD1. In germline, CDR1 is MNHNS, CDR2 SASEGT. Trimming took 3 bases from V and 4 from J; bases not matched to a gene: 2. The CDR3 sequence is 13 residues long. This chain's CDR3 is CASSDDRAYGYTF. CDR3 in DNA: TGTGCCAGCAGTGACGACAGGGCCTATGGCTACACCTTC.

The chain couples TRBV27 to TRBJ2-1, with 7 bases fitting TRBD1. J was trimmed by 4 bases and V by 5 bases; bases with no gene match: 8. The CDR3 is 15 residues long. Per germline, CDR1 MNHEY and CDR2 SMNVEV (reference sequence). The CDR3, as DNA: TGTGCCAGCAGTCCCCCGGGACAGAGGTACAATGAGCAGTTCTTC. Protein sequence: CASSPPGQRYNEQFF.

CDR3 bases: TGTGCCAGTAGTATTGTAGGGAGCTATGGCTACACCTTC. Amino acids: CASSIVGSYGYTF. The chain uses TRBV19 and TRBJ1-2; no reliable D call. Trimming pared 3 bases from V and 4 bases from J, leaving 9 bases between. The germline V gene encodes CDR1 LNHDA and CDR2 SQIVND (reference sequence). The CDR3 contains 13 residues. The full variable domain, completed using reference TRBV19 and TRBJ1-2, is DGGITQSPKYLFRKEGQNVTLSCEQNLNHDAMYWYRQDPGQGLRLIYYSQIVNDFQKGDIAEGYSVSREKKESFPLTVTSAQKNPTAFYLCASSIVGSYGYTFGSGTRLTVV.